Listed here are 24 T cell receptor beta chains from one sample, sequenced in a study of blood T cell repertoires in COVID-19. Method: immunoSEQ multiplex PCR; TCRdb's copy keeps in-frame clones and lacks some. The sample has roughly 130,000 clones, about 85% seen once. Material: peripheral blood. The receptors stem from a man between 65 and 80 years old with acute or convalescent COVID-19.

The chain joins TRBV6-4 to TRBJ2-2; 8 nucleotides agree with TRBD2. The CDR3 covers 15 residues. Germline V gives CDR1 MRHNA, CDR2 SNTAGT. V dropped 5 bases and J dropped 8; count of bases not matched to a gene: 10. This CDR3 is CASSPDGGAMGELFF. The CDR3 DNA is TGTGCCAGCAGTCCGGACGGGGGGGCCATGGGGGAGCTGTTTTTT.

V and J are TRBV11-2 and TRBJ1-1, with TRBD1 identical over 12 bases. The J segment lost 8 bases and the V segment lost 2 bases, leaving 9 bases of the junction unmatched. The CDR3 is made up of 16 amino acids. Germline CDR1 is SGHAT and CDR2 is FQNNGV. The CDR3 reads CASSLRGTGGAGEAFF. CDR3 nucleotides: TGTGCCAGCAGCTTACGGGGGACAGGGGGCGCGGGGGAAGCTTTCTTT.

The chain is built from TRBV5-1 and TRBJ1-4; TRBD1 matches 10 bases. The CDR3 covers 15 residues. Germline CDR1 and CDR2: SGHRS and YFSETQ. The V gene end was trimmed by 3 bases and the J gene end by 8 bases; junction bases not matched to a gene: 7. This chain's CDR3 is CASSSTGTGVEKLFF. For the CDR3, the DNA is TGCGCCAGCAGCTCAACCGGGACAGGGGTCGAAAAACTGTTTTTT.

The J gene is TRBJ1-5, the V gene TRBV4-1, with D perhaps TRBD1 (5 bases). Per germline, CDR1 MGHRA and CDR2 YSYEKL. The CDR3 contains 13 residues. The V gene lost 2 bases and the J gene lost 9 bases, with 11 bases spanning the gap. CDR3 coding DNA: TGCGCCAGCAGCCAAAGCGTTACAGGGCCCCAGCATTTT. Protein sequence: CASSQSVTGPQHF.

V usage is TRBV28 and J usage is TRBJ2-7; possibly TRBD2 for D (6 bases). This CDR3 spans 15 amino acids. V dropped 3 bases and J dropped 3 bases, with 15 bases sitting between them. CDR1 and CDR2 from the germline V gene are MDHEN and SYDVKM. For the CDR3, the DNA is TGTGCCAGCAGTTTCAGCCGGGGAGGAATCTACGAGCAGTACTTC. It yields the protein CASSFSRGGIYEQYF.

The V gene is TRBV5-8, the J gene TRBJ1-1; D unresolved. Between the trimmed V and J ends, which lost 4 bases and 0 bases, there was a span of 7 bases. The CDR3 spans 13 residues. CDR1 and CDR2 (germline): SGHTS, YDEGEE. CDR3 amino acids: CASSAQMNTEAFF. The CDR3 region has the DNA TGTGCCAGCAGCGCACAGATGAACACTGAAGCTTTCTTT. Together with reference TRBV5-8 and TRBJ1-1, the CDR3 gives the full variable domain: EAGVTQSPTHLIKTRGQQATLRCSPISGHTSVYWYQQALGLGLQFLLWYDEGEERNRGNFPPRFSGRQFPNYSSELNVNALELEDSALYLCASSAQMNTEAFFGQGTRLTVV.

The chain employs TRBV20-1 and TRBJ1-1, with D tentatively TRBD1 (6 bases). Germline V lookup: CDR1 DFQATT, CDR2 SNEGSKA (reference sequence). The V gene lost 3 bases and the J gene lost 7 bases, with 18 bases spanning the gap. The CDR3 extends over 14 amino acids. CDR3 amino acids: CSASGRQGPGEAFF. CDR3 DNA sequence: TGCAGTGCTAGTGGTAGGCAGGGGCCTGGTGAAGCTTTCTTT.

The chain has TRBV28 and TRBJ1-5; 9 positions match TRBD1. Germline V CDR1 and CDR2: MDHEN, SYDVKM. CDR3 length equals 18 residues. Germline trimming cut 3 bases from V and 5 bases from J; bases unmatched to any gene: 14. The CDR3 DNA reads as TGTGCCAGCAGTTTTCCCCCTCCGGGACAGGGTTACGATCAGCCCCAGCATTTT. Amino acids: CASSFPPPGQGYDQPQHF.

The chain combines TRBV6-5 with TRBJ1-2, with a possible D match to TRBD1 (5 bases). The germline V gene encodes CDR1 MNHEY and CDR2 SVGAGI. V lost 4 bases and J lost 6, with 9 bases in between. This CDR3 contains 12 residues. The CDR3 protein is CASSSRGDGYTF. DNA of the CDR3: TGTGCCAGCAGTTCACGGGGGGATGGCTACACCTTC.

The rearrangement links TRBV11-2 to TRBJ2-1; 7 bases match TRBD1. V lost 4 bases to trimming and J lost 9 bases; unmatched junction nucleotides: 6. Germline-derived CDR1 and CDR2 are SGHAT and FQNNGV. This CDR3 spans 13 amino acids. The CDR3 loop reads CASSSGQTAEQFF. The DNA of the CDR3 is TGTGCCAGCAGCTCGGGACAGACGGCTGAGCAGTTCTTC.

This sequence joins TRBV7-9 and TRBJ2-5; 12 nucleotides agree with TRBD1. CDR3 length: 16 residues. Trimming at V came to 6 bases and at J to 5 bases, leaving 10 bases not matched to a gene. Germline CDR1 reads SEHNR; CDR2 reads FQNEAQ (reference sequence). The CDR3 is CASSIQGTGGLETQYF. CDR3 coding DNA: TGTGCCAGCAGTATACAAGGGACAGGGGGCTTGGAGACCCAGTACTTC. The variable domain in full, with the rest retrieved from reference TRBV7-9 and TRBJ2-5, is DTGVSQNPRHKITKRGQNVTFRCDPISEHNRLYWYRQTLGQGPEFLTYFQNEAQLEKSRLLSDRFSAERPKGSFSTLEIQRTEQGDSAMYLCASSIQGTGGLETQYFGPGTRLLVL.

The chain couples TRBV14 to TRBJ2-1; 7 nucleotides line up with TRBD1. The J segment lost 4 bases and the V segment lost 3 bases, leaving 12 bases of the junction unmatched. The germline CDR1 and CDR2 sequences are SGHDN and FVKESK. The CDR3 totals 17 residues. This chain's CDR3 is CASSHSDRDKGYNEQFF. CDR3 DNA sequence: TGTGCCAGCAGCCACTCCGACAGGGACAAAGGATACAATGAGCAGTTCTTC. Supplemented by reference TRBV14 and TRBJ2-1, the full variable domain reads EAGVTQFPSHSVIEKGQTVTLRCDPISGHDNLYWYRRVMGKEIKFLLHFVKESKQDESGMPNNRFLAERTGGTYSTLKVQPAELEDSGVYFCASSHSDRDKGYNEQFFGPGTRLTVL.

J is TRBJ2-1 and V is TRBV7-3, with 16 bases matching TRBD2. CDR3 length: 15 residues. Germline V gene data show CDR1 as SGHTA and CDR2 as FQGTGA. Trimming at V came to 5 bases and at J to 15 bases, leaving 10 bases not matched to a gene. The DNA of the CDR3 is TGTGCCAGCAGCCCATCCGGGACTAGCGGGGGGGTGCCGTTCTTC. Amino acids: CASSPSGTSGGVPFF.

This clone was found a few times. Other nucleotide sequences in the sample specify the same CDR3. The chain recombines TRBV5-1 with TRBJ2-7; 9 nucleotides match TRBD2. The CDR3 covers 15 residues. The V and J ends lost 4 bases and 2 bases, in that order; junction bases with no gene match: 7. The germline V gene has CDR1 SGHRS and CDR2 YFSETQ. The CDR3 is CASSLAASGTYEQYF. The CDR3 bases are TGCGCCAGCAGCCTAGCGGCTAGCGGGACCTACGAGCAGTACTTC. Looking up the rest from reference TRBV5-1 and TRBJ2-7 gives the full variable domain: KAGVTQTPRYLIKTRGQQVTLSCSPISGHRSVSWYQQTPGQGLQFLFEYFSETQRNKGNFPGRFSGRQFSNSRSEMNVSTLELGDSALYLCASSLAASGTYEQYFGPGTRLTVT.

This chain connects TRBV5-1 to TRBJ2-7; perhaps TRBD1 as D (6 bases). The CDR3 consists of 15 residues. CDR1 is SGHRS, CDR2 YFSETQ, per germline. The V gene lost 2 bases and the J gene lost 2 bases, with 14 bases spanning the gap. The CDR3 DNA is TGCGCCAGCAGCTTAGGGACATCTAGAACCTACGAGCAGTACTTC. Translation gives CASSLGTSRTYEQYF.

The chain employs TRBV19 and TRBJ2-3; 7 bases are shared with TRBD1. The CDR3 has 15 residues. Looked up from germline, CDR1 is LNHDA and CDR2 is SQIVND (reference sequence). V shed 6 bases, J shed 0 bases, and the junction held 6 bases outside the gene matches. The CDR3 region has the DNA TGTGCCAGTAGGGACAGGACCTATAGCACAGATACGCAGTATTTT. Translation gives CASRDRTYSTDTQYF. Supplemented by reference TRBV19 and TRBJ2-3, the full variable domain reads DGGITQSPKYLFRKEGQNVTLSCEQNLNHDAMYWYRQDPGQGLRLIYYSQIVNDFQKGDIAEGYSVSREKKESFPLTVTSAQKNPTAFYLCASRDRTYSTDTQYFGPGTRLTVL.

The rearrangement joins TRBV6-6 to TRBJ2-2; D is unresolved. V gave up 5 bases and J gave up 5 bases, with 12 bases separating them. This CDR3 has 14 residues. Germline V gene sequence: CDR1 MNHNY, CDR2 SVGAGI (reference sequence). The DNA for the CDR3 is TGTGCCAGCAGTCCCGTCCCAGCGACCGGGGAGCTGTTTTTT. It encodes CASSPVPATGELFF.

This chain connects TRBV3-1 (or the pseudogene TRBV3-2) to TRBJ2-3; D is unresolved. Germline CDR1 is LGHDT and CDR2 is YNNKEL (reference sequence). V was clipped by 3 bases and J by 2 bases, with 6 bases between them. CDR3 length: 13 residues. The CDR3 loop is CASSHLFTDTQYF. CDR3 DNA: TGTGCCAGCAGCCATCTATTCACAGATACGCAGTATTTT.

The rearrangement uses TRBV7-6 and TRBJ1-6; D uncertain. The CDR3 sequence is 15 residues long. The ends were cut back, 2 bases at V and 7 bases at J, with 12 bases in the middle. Germline CDR1 and CDR2: SGHVS and FNYEAQ. The CDR3 bases are TGTGCCAGCAGCTTAATGTGGGGAGCGAATTCACCCCTCCACTTT. Its protein is CASSLMWGANSPLHF.

The gene calls are TRBV28 and TRBJ1-3, with 8 bases lining up with TRBD1. The CDR3 covers 14 residues. Germline CDR1 MDHEN, CDR2 SYDVKM. After removal of 6 bases from V and 6 bases from J, the junction contained 7 bases not matched to a gene. In nucleotides, the CDR3 is TGTGCCAGCAGGAGAACAGGGGGAGTAAACACCATATATTTT. Protein: CASRRTGGVNTIYF. The entire variable domain, with the rest obtained from reference TRBV28 and TRBJ1-3, is as follows: DVKVTQSSRYLVKRTGEKVFLECVQDMDHENMFWYRQDPGLGLRLIYFSYDVKMKEKGDIPEGYSVSREKKERFSLILESASTNQTSMYLCASRRTGGVNTIYFGEGSWLTVV.

The chain employs TRBV7-3 and TRBJ2-1; TRBD1 matches 8 bases. Germline-derived CDR1 and CDR2 are SGHTA and FQGTGA. The CDR3 loop spans 15 amino acids. Trimming took 5 bases from V and 0 from J; bases not matched to a gene: 3. The CDR3 is CASSLDRDSYNEQFF. Here the CDR3 DNA reads TGTGCCAGCAGCCTGGACAGGGACTCCTACAATGAGCAGTTCTTC. Filled out from reference TRBV7-3 and TRBJ2-1, the complete variable domain reads GAGVSQTPSNKVTEKGKYVELRCDPISGHTALYWYRQSLGQGPEFLIYFQGTGAADDSGLPNDRFFAVRPEGSVSTLKIQRTERGDSAVYLCASSLDRDSYNEQFFGPGTRLTVL.

This rearrangement joins TRBV28 to TRBJ1-1; possible D gene TRBD1, 5 bases. This CDR3 region has 14 residues. CDR1 is MDHEN and CDR2 is SYDVKM in the germline V gene. Trimming cost V 2 bases and J 1 base, with 8 bases left between them. The chain's CDR3 is CASSLGRGNTEAFF. The CDR3 DNA follows: TGTGCCAGCAGTTTAGGGAGGGGGAACACTGAAGCTTTCTTT.

V is TRBV5-4 and J is TRBJ1-6; 8 bases agree with TRBD1. Germline V CDR1 and CDR2: SGHNT, YYREEE (reference sequence). This CDR3 is built from 14 residues. V lost 4 bases to trimming and J lost 10 bases; unmatched junction nucleotides: 7. The CDR3 bases are TGTGCCAGCAGCCTAGGACAGGGTGGATCACCCCTCCACTTT. Protein product: CASSLGQGGSPLHF.

This clone appeared a few times. The V call is TRBV4-1, the J call TRBJ2-3; TRBD2 matches 13 bases. In germline, CDR1 is MGHRA, CDR2 YSYEKL. CDR3 length equals 20 residues. With V trimmed by 0 bases and J by 0 bases, 9 bases remained unmatched. The CDR3 sequence is CASSQDWTSGGLNSTDTQYF. CDR3 nucleotide sequence: TGCGCCAGCAGCCAAGATTGGACTAGCGGGGGCCTCAATAGCACAGATACGCAGTATTTT.